The 5 T cell receptor beta chains below were found in one sample sequenced in a study of graft-versus-host responses after intestinal transplantation. Their antigen targets remain unknown. Here immunoSEQ multiplex PCR was the method, and the copy in TCRdb shows in-frame clones only, minus some. This sample has tens of thousands of clones; about 87% occur once, and the top ten carry approximately 0.39%. The source material was unstimulated CD4+ T cells sorted from spleen or lymph node cells, sampled before transplant. Every receptor here comes from a human donor who was the organ donor for an intestinal transplant.

The V gene is TRBV5-6, the J gene TRBJ2-7; 7 bases are a match to TRBD2. This CDR3 is 16 amino acids long. V shed 2 bases and J 0 bases; nucleotides not matched to a gene: 8. Germline V lookup: CDR1 SGHDT, CDR2 YYEEEE. The CDR3, as DNA: TGTGCCAGCAGCTTTCGGAGCGGGGCGATCTCCTACGAGCAGTACGTC. It encodes CASSFRSGAISYEQYV.

The V call is TRBV28, the J call TRBJ2-1; 11 bases line up with TRBD2. The CDR3 has 16 amino acids. The germline gives CDR1 MDHEN, CDR2 SYDVKM. The V segment lost 4 bases and the J segment 4 bases; nucleotides outside the gene matches: 6. The chain's CDR3 is CASSSRSGGVYNEQFF. The CDR3 DNA is TGTGCCAGCAGTTCACGTAGCGGGGGGGTTTACAATGAGCAGTTCTTC.

Comments on this clone: One junction end does not reproduce the germline sequence, and a read error may be involved. The chain is built from TRBV7-7 and TRBJ2-6; D might be TRBD1 (6 bases). The CDR3 is 16 amino acids. Germline V CDR1 and CDR2: SSHAT, FNYEAQ (reference sequence). DNA of the CDR3: TGTGCTAGCAGCCCCGGACAGATCTCTGGGGCCAACGTCCTGACTTTC. Encoded protein: CASSPGQISGANVLTF. The full variable domain, completed using reference TRBV7-7 and TRBJ2-6, is GAGVSQSPRYKVTKRGQDVTLRCDPISSHATLYWYQQALGQGPEFLTYFNYEAQPDKSGLPSDRFSAERPEGSISTLTIQRTEQRDSAMYRCASSPGQISGANVLTFGAGSRLTVL.

Here the CDR3 DNA reads TGTGCCAGCAGCTTATTACAGGGGAACGACTATGGCTACACCTTC. Protein sequence: CASSLLQGNDYGYTF. The V and J genes are TRBV11-2 and TRBJ1-2, with 7 bases fitting TRBD1. The CDR3 sequence is 15 residues long. The V segment lost 2 bases and the J segment 3 bases; nucleotides outside the gene matches: 6. The V gene's germline CDR1 is SGHAT and CDR2 FQNNGV. Full variable domain (outside the CDR3, taken from reference TRBV11-2 and TRBJ1-2): EAGVAQSPRYKIIEKRQSVAFWCNPISGHATLYWYQQILGQGPKLLIQFQNNGVVDDSQLPKDRFSAERLKGVDSTLKIQPAKLEDSAVYLCASSLLQGNDYGYTFGSGTRLTVV.

J is TRBJ1-2 and V is TRBV6-5, with D perhaps TRBD1 (6 bases). From germline, CDR1 is MNHEY and CDR2 SVGAGI. V lost 0 bases and J 4 bases, leaving 12 bases between the germline ends. This CDR3 is 15 amino acids long. The chain's CDR3 is CASSYSTGNFYGYTF. For the CDR3, the DNA is TGTGCCAGCAGTTACTCGACAGGAAACTTCTATGGCTACACCTTC.